This T cell receptor beta chain was profiled in a study of T cell repertoires in cytomegalovirus infection. Study in general: Newly reported HLA-C-restricted and thoroughly characterized HLA-B-restricted CMV epitopes were employed. Public TCR beta signature analysis indicated the presence of both CMV infection and matching HLA type.

General study results and limits: There were carriers of CMV plus the relevant HLA, and cumulative public TCR beta family frequency identified them. HLA-C-restricted, CMV-specific TCR beta clonotypes were dominant ex vivo.

A single record per CDR3 protein comes from TCRdb applying MiXCR to the reads. The profile shows some 310,000 distinct CDR3 sequences, roughly 25% of them singletons. Germline values: CDR1 SQVTM, CDR2 ANQGSEA. The CDR3 spans 15 residues. This clonotype was detected only a few times. The antigen remains undetermined. This material consisted of cultured PBMCs, taken from culture after CMV antigen stimulation. The TCR comes from a human donor in good health (CMV status not recorded). Some clones in this sample may be carry-over from other donors' samples. The chain has TRBV29-1 and TRBJ2-1; 10 bases align to TRBD2. In DNA, the CDR3 is TGCAGTCTTGACCAGAGGCTAGCGGGAGTCAATGAGCAGTTCTTC. This translates into CSLDQRLAGVNEQFF.